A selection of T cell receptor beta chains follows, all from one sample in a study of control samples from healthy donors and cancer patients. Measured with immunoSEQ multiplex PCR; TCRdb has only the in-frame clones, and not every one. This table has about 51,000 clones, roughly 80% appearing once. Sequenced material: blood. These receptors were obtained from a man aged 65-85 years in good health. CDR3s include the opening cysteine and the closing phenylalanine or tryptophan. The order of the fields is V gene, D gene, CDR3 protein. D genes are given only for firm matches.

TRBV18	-	CASSPPGQKDTQYF
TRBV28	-	CASSLGGFGNQPQHF
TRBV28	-	CASSLLGTGANVLTF
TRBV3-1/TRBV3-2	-	CASSRTPQADTQYF
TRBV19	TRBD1	CASTPLSGGYGYTF
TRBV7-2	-	CASSLSYGGASTEAFF
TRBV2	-	CASNREWGNEQFF
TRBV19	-	CASSPKGVGTDTQYF
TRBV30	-	CAWSNPTGYEQYF
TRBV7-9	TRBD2	CASSSTQGLAGGEQYF
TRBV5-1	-	CASSLEGPEAFF
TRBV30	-	CAWSVSLSGANVLTF